These 26 T cell receptor beta chains share one sample of origin, sequenced in a study of spatial heterogeneity in lung cancer. The time point here: sample taken at primary tumor resection. Unsorted samples of tumor, nontumor lung or frozen PBMC had their whole RNA sequenced. TCRdb ran MiXCR on the 5' RACE reads and lists one entry per CDR3 protein. The table has 75,000 to 85,000 distinct CDR3 sequences, 15% to 25% seen once. Specimen: PBMCs, collected at surgery. The source of these receptors is a male donor with early-stage non-small cell lung cancer.

In its sample, this clonotype was seen a few times. The chain joins TRBV10-3 to TRBJ2-7, with D unresolved. V lost 11 bases and J 0 bases, leaving 11 bases between the germline ends. Germline V gives CDR1 ENHRY, CDR2 SYGVKD. CDR3 length: 12 amino acids. The CDR3 spells CAASGSSYEQYF. For the CDR3, the DNA is TGTGCCGCGTCCGGAAGCTCCTACGAGCAGTACTTC.

This clonotype was counted only a few times. The chain is built from TRBV6-5 and TRBJ2-4, with D tentatively TRBD1 (6 bases). Trimming stripped 0 bases from V and 1 base from J, with 10 bases between. Germline CDR1 reads MNHEY; CDR2 reads SVGAGI. This CDR3 is 16 amino acids long. The CDR3 DNA sequence: TGTGCCAGCAGTTACTCTGCAGGGGAGGCCAAAAACATTCAGTACTTC. Translating gives CASSYSAGEAKNIQYF.

Turning to this clonotype: Mismatch with germline at one junction end may stem from a read error. This chain uses TRBV9 with TRBJ1-2, with TRBD1 as a possible D gene (5 bases). Germline values: CDR1 SGDLS, CDR2 YYNGEE. The CDR3 consists of 15 residues. CDR3 in DNA: TGTGCCAGCAGCGTAAGTGGGACCTCTAACTTTGGCTACACCTTC. Protein product: CASSVSGTSNFGYTF. Together with reference TRBV9 and TRBJ1-2, the CDR3 gives the full variable domain: DSGVTQTPKHLITATGQRVTLRCSPRSGDLSVYWYQQSLDQGLQFLIQYYNGEERAKGNILERFSAQQFPDLHSELNLSSLELGDSALYFCASSVSGTSNFGYTFGSGTRLTVV.

V gene TRBV18 combines with J gene TRBJ2-2; D is ambiguous. The CDR3 is made up of 14 amino acids. V dropped 2 bases and J dropped 5 bases, with 9 bases sitting between them. Germline CDR1 and CDR2: KGHSH and LQKENI. This chain's CDR3 is CASSPRQETGELFF. DNA for the CDR3: TGTGCCAGCTCACCAAGGCAGGAAACCGGGGAGCTGTTTTTT.

The chain has TRBV19 and TRBJ2-2; 7 nucleotides agree with TRBD2. With V trimmed by 7 bases and J by 2 bases, 13 bases remained unmatched. Per germline, CDR1 LNHDA and CDR2 SQIVND (reference sequence). The CDR3 spans 17 residues. CDR3 amino acids: CASIPRDYRSNTGELFF. CDR3 nucleotide sequence: TGTGCCAGTATTCCCCGGGACTACCGGAGCAACACCGGGGAGCTGTTTTTT.

This clonotype appeared a few times. The genes are TRBV30 and TRBJ2-7, with D possibly called TRBD1 or TRBD2 (5 bases each). Germline values: CDR1 GTSNPN, CDR2 SVGIG (reference sequence). The V end was cut by 4 bases, the J end by 3 bases, with 13 bases between. The CDR3 is 13 residues long. CDR3 loop: CAWTKGRNYEQYF. The CDR3, as DNA: TGTGCCTGGACCAAGGGACGTAACTACGAGCAGTACTTC. Full variable domain (missing parts from reference TRBV30 and TRBJ2-7): SQTIHQWPATLVQPVGSPLSLECTVEGTSNPNLYWYRQAAGRGLQLLFYSVGIGQISSEVPQNLSASRPQDRQFILSSKKLLLSDSGFYLCAWTKGRNYEQYFGPGTRLTVT.

The J gene is TRBJ1-5, the V gene TRBV6-6; D gene unclear. This CDR3 spans 11 amino acids. V lost 6 bases to trimming and J lost 9 bases, with 9 bases between them. Germline assignment: CDR1 MNHNY and CDR2 SVGAGI (reference sequence). This CDR3 reads CASRQERPQHF. CDR3 bases: TGTGCCAGCAGACAAGAGCGGCCCCAGCATTTT.

This clonotype showed up many times. This chain links TRBV2 with TRBJ1-1, with 10 bases identical to TRBD1. CDR1 and CDR2 (germline): SNHLY, FYNNEI. The CDR3 consists of 13 residues. The V segment lost 11 bases and the J segment 3 bases; nucleotides outside the gene matches: 6. The CDR3 region is CAGQTGGYTEAFF. The CDR3 DNA is TGTGCCGGCCAGACAGGGGGCTACACTGAAGCTTTCTTT. The variable domain in full, with the rest retrieved from reference TRBV2 and TRBJ1-1, is EPEVTQTPSHQVTQMGQEVILRCVPISNHLYFYWYRQILGQKVEFLVSFYNNEISEKSEIFDDQFSVERPDGSNFTLKIRSTKLEDSAMYFCAGQTGGYTEAFFGQGTRLTVV.

This chain connects TRBV28 to TRBJ2-5, with D tentatively TRBD1 (6 bases). V dropped 6 bases and J dropped 7 bases, with 12 bases sitting between them. Germline V gene data show CDR1 as MDHEN and CDR2 as SYDVKM. This CDR3 is built from 12 residues. CDR3 sequence reads: CASSPGTRTQYF. CDR3 nucleotides: TGTGCCAGCAGCCCCGGGACACGGACCCAGTACTTC.

This CDR3 is CASSLNLVTANTGELFF. CDR3 coding DNA: TGTGCCAGCAGCTTAAATTTAGTGACAGCGAACACCGGGGAGCTGTTTTTT. This chain uses TRBV7-3 with TRBJ2-2, with a possible D match to TRBD1 (5 bases). The CDR3 is made up of 17 amino acids. The V and J ends lost 1 base and 0 bases respectively, with 12 bases between them. Germline V gene lookup returns CDR1 SGHTA and CDR2 FQGTGA.

The CDR3 DNA is TGTGCCAGCAAGGCGGTGAGCTCCTACGAGCAGTACTTC. The encoded protein is CASKAVSSYEQYF. The rearrangement joins TRBV6-2 or TRBV6-3 to TRBJ2-7, with D unresolved. Trimming left V 7 bases short and J 0 bases short, with 10 bases between. The CDR3 loop spans 13 amino acids. Germline V gene data show CDR1 as MNHEY and CDR2 as SVGEGT.

The V gene is TRBV9, the J gene TRBJ2-1; 7 bases are a match to TRBD2. With 1 base clipped from V and 8 bases from J, the junction kept 6 bases outside the gene matches. The CDR3 is made up of 14 amino acids. Per germline, CDR1 SGDLS and CDR2 YYNGEE. The CDR3 loop is CASSVTASGYEQFF. The CDR3 nucleotides read TGTGCCAGCAGCGTAACAGCTAGCGGATATGAGCAGTTCTTC.

The V and J genes are TRBV2 and TRBJ1-5, with D possibly matching TRBD1 (5 bases). V lost 7 bases and J 6 bases, leaving 10 bases between the germline ends. Germline V gene lookup returns CDR1 SNHLY and CDR2 FYNNEI. There are 12 residues in the CDR3. The CDR3 DNA is TGTGCCAGCACCTTGGGGGGTCAGCCCCAGCATTTT. Translating gives CASTLGGQPQHF.

This clonotype was counted a few times. The J gene is TRBJ1-2, the V gene TRBV5-1; 9 nucleotides match TRBD1. In germline, CDR1 is SGHRS, CDR2 YFSETQ. The J segment lost 3 bases and the V segment lost 0 bases, leaving 0 bases of the junction unmatched. This CDR3 is built from 14 residues. CDR3 in amino acids: CASSLGQGDYGYTF. The CDR3 coding sequence is TGCGCCAGCAGCTTGGGACAGGGGGACTATGGCTACACCTTC.

This clonotype was recorded a few times. J is TRBJ2-3 and V is TRBV11-3; 7 bases match TRBD1. Looked up from germline, CDR1 is SGHNT and CDR2 is YENEEA. V was pared by 2 bases and J by 0 bases, with 2 bases of the junction left unmatched. The CDR3 loop spans 15 amino acids. CDR3 protein: CASSLPGQSTDTQYF. For the CDR3, the DNA is TGTGCCAGCAGCTTACCGGGACAGAGCACAGATACGCAGTATTTT. The variable domain in full, with the rest retrieved from reference TRBV11-3 and TRBJ2-3, is EAGVVQSPRYKIIEKKQPVAFWCNPISGHNTLYWYLQNLGQGPELLIRYENEEAVDDSQLPKDRFSAERLKGVDSTLKIQPAELGDSAVYLCASSLPGQSTDTQYFGPGTRLTVL.

About this clonotype: The germline gene is not matched at one end of the junction; a read error may be the cause. The chain recombines TRBV5-6 with TRBJ1-2, with 9 nucleotides matching TRBD1. Germline V gene data show CDR1 as SGHDT and CDR2 as YYEEEE. CDR3 length: 15 residues. In DNA, the CDR3 is TGTGTCAGCAATGCCGGGACAGGGCTCTCTAGGAGCTACACCTTC. As protein: CVSNAGTGLSRSYTF.

This clonotype was seen only a few times. The chain recombines TRBV14 with TRBJ2-1, with TRBD1 matching over 9 bases. CDR1 is SGHDN, CDR2 FVKESK, per germline. Losses at the gene ends were 1 base for V and 8 bases for J; bases not matched to a gene: 6. The CDR3 has 15 amino acids. CDR3 amino acids: CASSQGTGVRDEQFF. The DNA for the CDR3 is TGTGCCAGCAGCCAAGGGACAGGGGTCCGCGATGAGCAGTTCTTC.

This clonotype was seen only a few times. The V call is TRBV18, the J call TRBJ2-7, with D perhaps matching TRBD2 (6 bases). The CDR3 length is 12 residues. Germline assignment: CDR1 KGHSH and CDR2 LQKENI. V was trimmed by 6 bases and J by 6 bases, leaving 12 bases between them. CDR3 in DNA: TGTGCCAGCTCCCCGGGGGTAAGCGAGCAGTACTTC. Protein: CASSPGVSEQYF.

V usage is TRBV5-1 and J usage is TRBJ2-2; TRBD1 is a possible D gene (5 bases). The germline CDR1 and CDR2 sequences are SGHRS and YFSETQ. The CDR3 has 16 residues. Trimming removed 4 bases at V and 4 bases at J, with 17 bases between. The CDR3 nucleotides read TGCGCCAGCAGCGCAGCAGGGTCGATGTCCACCGGGGAGCTGTTTTTT. Encoded protein: CASSAAGSMSTGELFF.

In its sample, this clonotype was seen a few times. The chain is built from TRBV5-1 and TRBJ1-1; 7 positions match TRBD1. V shed 0 bases, J shed 7 bases, and the junction held 6 bases outside the gene matches. The CDR3 length is 14 residues. Germline CDR1 reads SGHRS; CDR2 reads YFSETQ. The DNA for the CDR3 is TGCGCCAGCAGCTTGGGACAGGGCACACGTGAAGCTTTCTTT. As protein: CASSLGQGTREAFF.

This clonotype occurred a few times. V usage is TRBV5-1 and J usage is TRBJ2-7; possibly TRBD1 for D (6 bases). Between the trimmed V and J ends, which lost 0 bases and 2 bases, there was a span of 12 bases. The CDR3 totals 15 residues. Germline lookup yields CDR1 SGHRS and CDR2 YFSETQ. Here the CDR3 DNA reads TGCGCCAGCAGCTTGGTGAGCGGACAGACCTACGAGCAGTACTTC. It specifies CASSLVSGQTYEQYF.

The chain joins TRBV7-9 to TRBJ1-1; D not resolved. The V end lost 4 bases, the J end lost 6 bases, and 9 bases lay between the germline ends. From germline, CDR1 is SEHNR and CDR2 FQNEAQ (reference sequence). The CDR3 covers 12 residues. The CDR3 loop is CASSSQQAEAFF. CDR3 DNA sequence: TGTGCCAGCAGCTCGCAGCAAGCTGAAGCTTTCTTT.

This clonotype has just a few counts. This chain connects TRBV7-2 to TRBJ1-1; 10 bases are shared with TRBD1. This CDR3 has 16 residues. V lost 3 bases and J lost 0; bases outside the gene matches: 4. From germline, CDR1 is SGHTA and CDR2 FQGNSA. The CDR3 coding sequence is TGTGCCAGCAGCTTCGGGACAGGGGTATTGAACACTGAAGCTTTCTTT. Amino acids: CASSFGTGVLNTEAFF.

This clonotype has at least ten counts. The chain carries TRBV3-1 and TRBJ2-4; TRBD2 agrees at 7 bases. CDR1 is LGHDT and CDR2 is YNNKEL in the germline V gene (reference sequence). This CDR3 region has 12 residues. V was pared by 2 bases and J by 9 bases, with 1 base of the junction left unmatched. The CDR3: CASSQREGIQYF. The CDR3 DNA sequence: TGTGCCAGCAGCCAAAGGGAGGGCATTCAGTACTTC.

This clonotype was observed many times. The chain carries TRBV28 and TRBJ1-1; D is unresolved. The CDR3 spans 11 residues. Trimming removed 2 bases at V and 8 bases at J, with 6 bases between. From germline, CDR1 is MDHEN and CDR2 SYDVKM. The CDR3 sequence: CASSLRFEAFF. In nucleotides, the CDR3 is TGTGCCAGCAGTTTACGCTTCGAAGCTTTCTTT.

This clonotype turned up a few times. CDR3 sequence: CASSLLGASEQFF. The CDR3 region has the DNA TGTGCCAGCAGCTTATTGGGGGCGAGTGAGCAGTTCTTC. This chain connects TRBV7-8 to TRBJ2-1; D is perhaps TRBD1 (6 bases). Germline CDR1 is SGHVS and CDR2 is FQNEAQ. V was pared by 2 bases and J by 9 bases, with 11 bases between. This CDR3 is 13 amino acids long.